One and the same sample provided the 17 T cell receptor beta chains below, sequenced in a study of technical replicates of blood from several donors. Assay: immunoSEQ multiplex PCR; the TCRdb copy retains only in-frame clones and omits some. The data show around 86,000 clones, 90% to 98% seen once. The sequencing input was T cells isolated from PBMCs. The origin of the receptors is a human donor in good health.

The J gene is TRBJ2-1, the V gene TRBV7-6, with no clear D. V lost 2 bases to trimming and J lost 10 bases, with 12 bases between them. The germline gives CDR1 SGHVS, CDR2 FNYEAQ. This CDR3 comprises 13 residues. CDR3 in DNA: TGTGCCAGCAGCTTATCCCCTACAGCCGAGCAGTTCTTC. It is translated as CASSLSPTAEQFF.

The chain couples TRBV10-2 to TRBJ1-2; TRBD1 matches at 10 bases. CDR3 size: 14 residues. V shed 8 bases and J 3 bases; nucleotides not matched to a gene: 6. CDR1 is WSHSY, CDR2 SAAADI, per germline. The CDR3 loop is CASGRQGADYGYTF. The CDR3, as DNA: TGCGCCAGCGGAAGACAGGGGGCGGACTATGGCTACACCTTC.

V gene TRBV27 combines with J gene TRBJ1-5; TRBD1 aligns across 12 bases. The CDR3 covers 19 residues. V trimming: 5 bases; J trimming: 5 bases; junction bases outside the gene matches: 16. Germline CDR1 reads MNHEY; CDR2 reads SMNVEV (reference sequence). CDR3 DNA sequence: TGTGCCAGCAGTCTAACTTGGGACAGGGGGCTTGTTAAGGATCAGCCCCAGCATTTT. Translation gives CASSLTWDRGLVKDQPQHF.

V gene TRBV7-9 combines with J gene TRBJ1-4; maybe TRBD1 (5 bases). CDR1 SEHNR and CDR2 FQNEAQ come from the germline V gene (reference sequence). The CDR3 is 10 residues long. V was shortened by 7 bases and J by 13 bases, with 10 bases between the two germline ends. The DNA for the CDR3 is TGTGCCAGCAAAAGGGGAAGACTGTTTTTT. Its protein product is CASKRGRLFF.

The chain uses TRBV7-8 and TRBJ1-5; a possible D gene is TRBD1 (6 bases). The CDR3 consists of 15 residues. Germline V lookup: CDR1 SGHVS, CDR2 FQNEAQ. Trimming took off 9 bases at V and 0 bases at J, with 15 bases between the two ends. DNA of the CDR3: TGTGCCAGTAGCCCCGACAGGAATAGCAATCAGCCCCAGCATTTT. Amino acid sequence: CASSPDRNSNQPQHF.

J is TRBJ2-7 and V is TRBV7-8; 11 bases are shared with TRBD2. V was clipped by 1 base and J by 6 bases; unmatched bases: 8. CDR1 SGHVS and CDR2 FQNEAQ come from the germline V gene. The CDR3 has 16 amino acids. The CDR3 loop reads CASSLESTLAGVEQYF. CDR3 nucleotides: TGTGCCAGCAGCTTAGAATCGACACTAGCGGGGGTCGAGCAGTACTTC.

V usage is TRBV28 and J usage is TRBJ2-7, with 11 bases aligning to TRBD2. Looked up from germline, CDR1 is MDHEN and CDR2 is SYDVKM. The CDR3 has 13 residues. V shed 4 bases, J shed 4 bases, and the junction held 0 bases outside the gene matches. CDR3 loop: CASSWTSGYEQYF. The CDR3 DNA reads as TGTGCCAGCAGTTGGACTAGCGGGTACGAGCAGTACTTC.

V usage is TRBV28 and J usage is TRBJ1-5; perhaps TRBD1 as D (6 bases). Germline CDR1 and CDR2: MDHEN and SYDVKM. Trimming shortened V by 3 bases and J by 3 bases, and 21 bases separated the two germline ends. The CDR3 length is 18 residues. CDR3 nucleotides: TGTGCCAGCAGTTTTGGTCACGCGACAGGACCCTTCAATCAGCCCCAGCATTTT. Protein sequence: CASSFGHATGPFNQPQHF.

The V and J genes are TRBV28 and TRBJ1-5, with D perhaps TRBD1 (6 bases). V was pared by 7 bases and J by 2 bases, with 21 bases between. The germline V gene encodes CDR1 MDHEN and CDR2 SYDVKM. This CDR3 region has 17 residues. CDR3 sequence (DNA): TGTGCCAGCATTTCAGGGGCCCAACCCGATGGCAATCAGCCCCAGCATTTT. It encodes CASISGAQPDGNQPQHF.

This clone was picked up one time. The chain employs TRBV19 and TRBJ1-5; 8 bases are a match to TRBD1. Germline V lookup: CDR1 LNHDA, CDR2 SQIVND (reference sequence). J gave up 4 bases and V 5 bases, and 4 bases lay outside the gene matches. This CDR3 is 14 amino acids long. The chain's CDR3 is CASSPRQGNQPQHF. In DNA form, the CDR3 reads TGTGCCAGTAGTCCTAGACAGGGGAATCAGCCCCAGCATTTT.

CDR3 residues: CASSLGGPLYGYTF. Here the CDR3 DNA reads TGTGCCAGCAGCTTAGGGGGCCCACTCTATGGCTACACCTTC. V and J are TRBV7-9 and TRBJ1-2; tentative D call: TRBD1 (5 bases). The germline gives CDR1 SEHNR, CDR2 FQNEAQ (reference sequence). V shed 1 base and J shed 4 bases, with 10 bases lying between them. The CDR3 is made up of 14 amino acids.

The chain is built from TRBV6-5 and TRBJ2-3; possibly TRBD2 for D (6 bases). Germline loops: CDR1 MNHEY, CDR2 SVGAGI. The CDR3 runs 13 residues. V lost 7 bases and J 2 bases, leaving 10 bases between the germline ends. CDR3 amino acids: CASKSGLTDTQYF. CDR3 sequence (DNA): TGTGCCAGCAAAAGCGGGCTCACAGATACGCAGTATTTT.

The chain links TRBV28 to TRBJ2-7, with TRBD2 identical over 12 bases. This CDR3 has 15 amino acids. Germline lookup yields CDR1 MDHEN and CDR2 SYDVKM. The V and J ends lost 4 bases and 2 bases, in that order; junction bases with no gene match: 3. The CDR3 protein is CASSSWTSGTYEQYF. The CDR3 nucleotides are TGTGCCAGCAGTTCGTGGACTAGCGGGACCTACGAGCAGTACTTC.

The chain combines TRBV4-1 with TRBJ1-1; 8 nucleotides line up with TRBD1. Trimming took 5 bases from V and 0 from J; bases not matched to a gene: 5. The germline V gene encodes CDR1 MGHRA and CDR2 YSYEKL. This CDR3 is 15 amino acids long. The CDR3 is CASSSRQGMNTEAFF. DNA for the CDR3: TGCGCCAGCAGCTCTCGACAGGGGATGAACACTGAAGCTTTCTTT.

The V gene is TRBV7-9, the J gene TRBJ2-7; maybe TRBD2 (5 bases). This CDR3 is 13 amino acids long. CDR1 is SEHNR and CDR2 is FQNEAQ in the germline V gene (reference sequence). V lost 4 bases to trimming and J lost 4 bases, with 11 bases between them. The CDR3 DNA is TGTGCCAGCAGCTATCTGGGCGGGTACGAGCAGTACTTC. Residues: CASSYLGGYEQYF.

The chain carries TRBV19 and TRBJ2-7; D perhaps matches TRBD1 (5 bases). CDR1 LNHDA and CDR2 SQIVND come from the germline V gene (reference sequence). V shed 5 bases and J shed 2 bases, with 10 bases lying between them. The CDR3 runs 13 residues. This CDR3 reads CASSAGSPYEQYF. CDR3 sequence (DNA): TGTGCCAGTAGTGCAGGGTCACCCTACGAGCAGTACTTC. Together with reference TRBV19 and TRBJ2-7, the CDR3 gives the full variable domain: DGGITQSPKYLFRKEGQNVTLSCEQNLNHDAMYWYRQDPGQGLRLIYYSQIVNDFQKGDIAEGYSVSREKKESFPLTVTSAQKNPTAFYLCASSAGSPYEQYFGPGTRLTVT.

V usage is TRBV28 and J usage is TRBJ2-7; perhaps TRBD1 as D (6 bases). This CDR3 contains 14 residues. The V gene's germline CDR1 is MDHEN and CDR2 SYDVKM. Trimming left V 7 bases short and J 2 bases short, with 15 bases between. CDR3 in DNA: TGTGCCAGCAACCAAGGACAGTCCCCCTACGAGCAGTACTTC. Translation gives CASNQGQSPYEQYF.